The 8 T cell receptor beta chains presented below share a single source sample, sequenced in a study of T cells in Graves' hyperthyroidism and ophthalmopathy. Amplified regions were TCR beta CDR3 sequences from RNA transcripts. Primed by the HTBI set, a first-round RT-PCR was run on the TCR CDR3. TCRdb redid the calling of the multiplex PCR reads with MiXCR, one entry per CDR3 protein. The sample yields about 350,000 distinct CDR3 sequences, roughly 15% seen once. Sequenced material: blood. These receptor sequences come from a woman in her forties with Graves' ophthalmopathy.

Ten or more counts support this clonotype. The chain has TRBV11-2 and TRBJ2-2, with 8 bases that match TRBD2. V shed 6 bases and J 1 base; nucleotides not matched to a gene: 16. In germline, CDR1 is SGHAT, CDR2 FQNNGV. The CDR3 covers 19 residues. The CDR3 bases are TGTGCCAGCAGTTCCGAAAAGCGGGAGAGCTACATGAACACCGGGGAGCTGTTTTTT. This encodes CASSSEKRESYMNTGELFF. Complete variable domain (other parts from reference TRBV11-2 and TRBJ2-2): EAGVAQSPRYKIIEKRQSVAFWCNPISGHATLYWYQQILGQGPKLLIQFQNNGVVDDSQLPKDRFSAERLKGVDSTLKIQPAKLEDSAVYLCASSSEKRESYMNTGELFFGEGSRLTVL.

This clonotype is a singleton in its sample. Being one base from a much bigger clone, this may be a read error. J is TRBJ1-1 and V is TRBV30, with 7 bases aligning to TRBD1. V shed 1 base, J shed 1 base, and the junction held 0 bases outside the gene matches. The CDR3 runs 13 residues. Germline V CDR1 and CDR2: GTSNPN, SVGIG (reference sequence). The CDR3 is CAWSDRGNTEAFF. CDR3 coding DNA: TGTGCCTGGAGTGACAGGGGGAACACTGAAGCTTTCTTT.

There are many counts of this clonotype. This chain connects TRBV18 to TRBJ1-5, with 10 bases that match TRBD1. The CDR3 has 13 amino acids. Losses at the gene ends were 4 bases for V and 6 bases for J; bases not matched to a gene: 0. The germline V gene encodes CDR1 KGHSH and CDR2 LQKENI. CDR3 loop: CASSRDRGQPQHF. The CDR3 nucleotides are TGTGCCAGCTCACGGGACAGGGGTCAGCCCCAGCATTTT. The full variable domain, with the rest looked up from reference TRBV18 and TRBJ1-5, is NAGVMQNPRHLVRRRGQEARLRCSPMKGHSHVYWYRQLPEEGLKFMVYLQKENIIDESGMPKERFSAEFPKEGPSILRIQQVVRGDSAAYFCASSRDRGQPQHFGDGTRLSIL.

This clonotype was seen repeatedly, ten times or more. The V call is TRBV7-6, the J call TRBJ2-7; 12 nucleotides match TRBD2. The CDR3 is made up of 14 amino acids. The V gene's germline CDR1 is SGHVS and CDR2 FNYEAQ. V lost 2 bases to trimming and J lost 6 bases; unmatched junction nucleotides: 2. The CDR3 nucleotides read TGTGCCAGCAGCTTAAGACTAGCGGGGGCCGAGCAGTACTTC. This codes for CASSLRLAGAEQYF.

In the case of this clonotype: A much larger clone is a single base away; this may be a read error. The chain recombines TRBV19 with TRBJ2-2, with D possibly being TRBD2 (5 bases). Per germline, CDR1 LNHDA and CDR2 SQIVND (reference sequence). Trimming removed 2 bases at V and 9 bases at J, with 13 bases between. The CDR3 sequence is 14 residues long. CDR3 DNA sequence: TGTGCCAGTAGTATAACCCCTAGCCCTCGGGAGCTGTTTTTT. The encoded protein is CASSITPSPRELFF.

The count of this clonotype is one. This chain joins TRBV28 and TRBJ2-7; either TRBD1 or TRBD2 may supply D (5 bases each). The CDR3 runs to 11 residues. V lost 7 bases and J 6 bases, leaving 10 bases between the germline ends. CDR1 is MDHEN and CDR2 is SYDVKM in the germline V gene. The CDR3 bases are TGTGCCAGCACTGGGGGTCTCGAGCAGTACTTC. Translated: CASTGGLEQYF.

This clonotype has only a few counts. This chain's CDR3 is CSATSGEGGEKLFF. The CDR3 nucleotides are TGCAGTGCAACGTCAGGGGAAGGAGGCGAAAAACTGTTTTTT. The V call is TRBV20-1, the J call TRBJ1-4; D is possibly TRBD1 (6 bases). CDR1 and CDR2 (germline): DFQATT, SNEGSKA (reference sequence). The V end was cut by 6 bases, the J end by 8 bases, with 19 bases between. The CDR3 is 14 amino acids.

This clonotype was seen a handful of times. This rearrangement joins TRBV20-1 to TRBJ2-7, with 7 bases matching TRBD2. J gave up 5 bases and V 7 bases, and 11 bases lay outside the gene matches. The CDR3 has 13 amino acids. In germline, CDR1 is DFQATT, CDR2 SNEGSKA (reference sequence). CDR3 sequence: CSVSAPGGNEQYF. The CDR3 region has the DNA TGCAGTGTGTCTGCGCCGGGAGGCAACGAGCAGTACTTC.